This TCR beta chain was documented in a study of OX40 agonist ivuxolimab in advanced cancers. Overall study results and limits: Expanded clones were, on average, more numerous among CD8+ T cells than CD4+. Among the lowest peripheral clonal expansion occurred in 0.1-3.0 mg/kg partial responders. Normalized T-cell clonal expansion was also low in some nonresponders. No antigen was identified for the clonally expanded peripheral T cells.

On this clone itself: What it recognizes is unknown.

The repertoire was sequenced with immunoSEQ multiplex PCR; TCRdb's copy has only in-frame clones and lacks some. The repertoire consists of roughly 110,000 clones, with 91% occurring once and the leading ten covering about 1.2%. Germline CDR1 SGHRS, CDR2 YFSETQ. V was trimmed by 1 base and J by 0 bases, leaving 17 bases between them. This CDR3 region has 18 residues. This clonotype was obtained from an adult with an advanced solid tumor such as melanoma, head and neck, liver or kidney cancer. This chain connects TRBV5-1 to TRBJ1-3; D is ambiguous. Sample: CD4+ or CD8+ T cells sorted from blood, taken in a trial of the OX40 agonist ivuxolimab. The CDR3 protein is CASSLSQNLPHSGNTIYF. The CDR3 DNA reads as TGCGCCAGCAGCTTGTCACAGAACCTGCCACACTCTGGAAACACCATATATTTT.